This T cell receptor beta chain was captured in a study of cytomegalovirus exposure and HLA in healthy donors. As for the study in general: Unique TCRs numbering some 93 million, obtained from HLA-typed donors, made up an early data release.

Of note for this clone: Antigen unknown.

PCR primers comprised 60 Vbeta and 13 Jbeta primers. Only in-frame clones appear in the TCRdb table, and some are missing; sequencing was by immunoSEQ multiplex PCR. Of approximately 130,000 clones in the sample, about 86% were seen once. Study findings and constraints: Rare TCR sequences dominated, though some public TCRs recurred in many donors. In a later analysis, HLA-C alleles had the fewest associated TCRs, DRB1 alleles the most. The records held CMV serostatus as the only immune exposure information.

This CDR3 is built from 14 residues. Germline V gives CDR1 LNHNV, CDR2 YYDKDF (reference sequence). The germline V and J ends were trimmed by 0 bases and 7 bases, with 10 bases remaining between them. This chain links TRBV15 with TRBJ1-5; TRBD1 might be the D (5 bases). Input material: PBMCs. The receptor's source is a woman in her thirties in good health and CMV-seronegative. CDR3 in DNA: TGTGCCACCAGCAGAGATCGGGGGGGGCAGCCCCAGCATTTT. This sequence encodes CATSRDRGGQPQHF.